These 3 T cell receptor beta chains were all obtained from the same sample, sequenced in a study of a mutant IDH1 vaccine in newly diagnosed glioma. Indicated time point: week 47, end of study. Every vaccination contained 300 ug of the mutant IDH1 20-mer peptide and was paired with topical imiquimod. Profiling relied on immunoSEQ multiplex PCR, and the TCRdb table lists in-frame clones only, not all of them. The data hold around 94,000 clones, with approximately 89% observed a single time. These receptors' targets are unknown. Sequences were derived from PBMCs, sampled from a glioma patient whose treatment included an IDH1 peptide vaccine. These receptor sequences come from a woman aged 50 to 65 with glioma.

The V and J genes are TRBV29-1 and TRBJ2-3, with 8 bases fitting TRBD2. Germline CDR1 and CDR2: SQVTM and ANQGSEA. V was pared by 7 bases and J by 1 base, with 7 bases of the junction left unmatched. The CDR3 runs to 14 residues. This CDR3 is CSAFGLAGTDTQYF. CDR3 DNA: TGCAGCGCCTTTGGACTAGCCGGCACAGATACGCAGTATTTT.

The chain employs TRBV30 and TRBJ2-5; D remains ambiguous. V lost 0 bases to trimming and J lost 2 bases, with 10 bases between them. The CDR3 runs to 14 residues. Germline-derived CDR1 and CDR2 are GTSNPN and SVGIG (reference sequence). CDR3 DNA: TGTGCCTGGAGTGTGAGACAACTACAAGAGACCCAGTACTTC. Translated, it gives CAWSVRQLQETQYF. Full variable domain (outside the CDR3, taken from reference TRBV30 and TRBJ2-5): SQTIHQWPATLVQPVGSPLSLECTVEGTSNPNLYWYRQAAGRGLQLLFYSVGIGQISSEVPQNLSASRPQDRQFILSSKKLLLSDSGFYLCAWSVRQLQETQYFGPGTRLLVL.

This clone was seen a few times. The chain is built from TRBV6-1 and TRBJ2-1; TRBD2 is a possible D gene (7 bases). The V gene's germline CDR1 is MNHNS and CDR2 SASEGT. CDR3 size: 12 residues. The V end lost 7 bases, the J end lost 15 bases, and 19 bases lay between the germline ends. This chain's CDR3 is CASTSLAGAGFF. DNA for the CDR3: TGTGCCAGCACTTCGCTTGCGGGGGCCGGGTTCTTC.